This T cell receptor (beta chain) appears in the sequencing data of a study of cytomegalovirus exposure and HLA in healthy donors. Primers included in the PCR were 60 Vbeta and 13 Jbeta primers. The table came from immunoSEQ multiplex PCR; TCRdb's copy has only in-frame clones and leaves some out. The data show 200,000 to 250,000 clones, 70% seen once. Worth noting for this clone: Its antigen is unidentified.

Findings and limits, study-wide: Some V segments (TRBV6-2 and TRBV6-3 among them) were excluded as indistinguishable.

The germline V and J ends were trimmed by 3 bases and 3 bases, with 16 bases remaining between them. Germline values: CDR1 SGHRS, CDR2 YFSETQ. This CDR3 is built from 15 residues. This receptor was obtained from a man aged 40-49 years in good health and CMV-seropositive. The chain has TRBV5-1 and TRBJ2-7; the D gene is possibly TRBD2 (7 bases). Sequencing was carried out using PBMCs. The CDR3 DNA is TGCGCCAGCAGCTCGGGGGGCGACAGCCACTACGAGCAGTACTTC. This codes for CASSSGGDSHYEQYF.